The 23 T cell receptor beta chains below were found in one sample sequenced in a study of shared clonotypes between healthy human individuals. TCRdb's table, derived via immunoSEQ multiplex PCR, lists solely in-frame clones and lacks some. The table records about 520,000 clones, around 73% of them present only once. Material: PBMCs. These receptors were obtained from a woman between 40 and 55 years old in good health. Some clones in this sample may be carry-over from other donors' samples.

The rearrangement joins TRBV28 to TRBJ2-7, with D maybe TRBD2 (5 bases). This CDR3 contains 13 residues. Trimming removed 1 base at V and 5 bases at J, with 9 bases between. The germline V gene has CDR1 MDHEN and CDR2 SYDVKM. CDR3 protein: CASSLFTRDEQYF. CDR3 DNA: TGTGCCAGCAGTTTATTCACTAGAGACGAGCAGTACTTC.

The rearrangement joins TRBV11-1 to TRBJ1-4; maybe TRBD1 (5 bases). Trimming cost V 6 bases and J 3 bases, with 14 bases left between them. The germline V gene has CDR1 SGHAT and CDR2 FQDESV (reference sequence). This CDR3 spans 15 amino acids. CDR3 nucleotides: TGTGCCAGCAGTAGAGGGACGGACGCTAATGAAAAACTGTTTTTT. The encoded protein is CASSRGTDANEKLFF.

This clone was seen more than once but under ten times. This chain joins TRBV19 and TRBJ2-2; no clear D. The CDR3 sequence is 13 residues long. Trimming took off 3 bases at V and 4 bases at J, with 6 bases between the two ends. Per the germline V gene, CDR1 is LNHDA and CDR2 is SQIVND (reference sequence). The CDR3 DNA is TGTGCCAGTAGTATCCAATTCACCGGGGAGCTGTTTTTT. It translates to CASSIQFTGELFF.

J is TRBJ2-6 and V is TRBV7-8; TRBD1 might be the D (6 bases). The CDR3 runs 18 residues. Germline V lookup: CDR1 SGHVS, CDR2 FQNEAQ. Trimming took 3 bases from V and 0 from J, leaving 15 bases between them. The CDR3 protein is CASSFNTGLYSGANVLTF. In DNA form, the CDR3 reads TGTGCCAGCAGCTTCAATACAGGGCTTTACTCTGGGGCCAACGTCCTGACTTTC.

For the CDR3, the DNA is TGTGCCAGCTCGGGTAGACAGGGTGCCTACGAGCAGTACTTC. Translated, it gives CASSGRQGAYEQYF. The genes are TRBV6-6 and TRBJ2-7; TRBD1 aligns across 7 bases. CDR3 length: 14 amino acids. Per the germline V gene, CDR1 is MNHNY and CDR2 is SVGAGI (reference sequence). V trimming: 8 bases; J trimming: 2 bases; junction bases outside the gene matches: 9.

The V gene is TRBV27, the J gene TRBJ2-3; tentatively, D is TRBD2 (7 bases). Trimming took off 4 bases at V and 0 bases at J, with 14 bases between the two ends. CDR1 and CDR2 from the germline V gene are MNHEY and SMNVEV (reference sequence). The CDR3 runs 16 residues. CDR3 region: CASSSLSGTSTDTQYF. For the CDR3, the DNA is TGTGCCAGCAGTTCCCTCAGCGGGACAAGCACAGATACGCAGTATTTT.

The rearrangement joins TRBV11-2 to TRBJ1-6, with TRBD1 matching over 8 bases. After removal of 6 bases from V and 7 bases from J, the junction contained 11 bases not matched to a gene. This CDR3 comprises 16 residues. From germline, CDR1 is SGHAT and CDR2 FQNNGV. The CDR3 region has the DNA TGTGCCAGCAGAGGACAGGGTTCTCAATTCAATTCACCCCTCCACTTT. Its translation: CASRGQGSQFNSPLHF.

V is TRBV20-1 and J is TRBJ2-7; D is uncertain. The germline V gene encodes CDR1 DFQATT and CDR2 SNEGSKA (reference sequence). The ends were cut back, 4 bases at V and 4 bases at J, with 5 bases in the middle. There are 10 residues in the CDR3. The CDR3 DNA sequence: TGCAGTGCTACCAATTACGAGCAGTACTTC. This gives the protein CSATNYEQYF.

This clone has only a few counts. The chain links TRBV27 to TRBJ2-3, with 10 bases lining up with TRBD2. CDR1 and CDR2 (germline): MNHEY, SMNVEV (reference sequence). Germline trimming cut 5 bases from V and 5 bases from J; bases unmatched to any gene: 7. This CDR3 has 15 amino acids. DNA of the CDR3: TGTGCCAGCAGTCGAAGCCGGACTAGCGGAGATACGCAGTATTTT. Protein sequence: CASSRSRTSGDTQYF.

This chain connects TRBV7-2 to TRBJ2-5, with 9 bases matching TRBD1. This CDR3 has 15 residues. V lost 6 bases to trimming and J lost 2 bases; unmatched junction nucleotides: 7. The germline V gene has CDR1 SGHTA and CDR2 FQGNSA. In DNA, the CDR3 is TGTGCCAGCAGTTACCGGACAGGGGTTCAAGAGACCCAGTACTTC. This sequence encodes CASSYRTGVQETQYF. The full variable domain, rest sourced from reference TRBV7-2 and TRBJ2-5, is GAGVSQSPSNKVTEKGKDVELRCDPISGHTALYWYRQSLGQGLEFLIYFQGNSAPDKSGLPSDRFSAERTGGSVSTLTIQRTQQEDSAVYLCASSYRTGVQETQYFGPGTRLLVL.

This sequence joins TRBV5-1 and TRBJ2-1; D perhaps matches TRBD1 (6 bases). This CDR3 has 17 amino acids. Germline CDR1 reads SGHRS; CDR2 reads YFSETQ. Deletions cut 0 bases from V and 5 bases from J, with 18 bases between. CDR3 residues: CASSLALGTLRDNEQFF. CDR3 in DNA: TGCGCCAGCAGCTTGGCCTTAGGGACATTGAGGGACAATGAGCAGTTCTTC.

CDR3 amino acids: CASSLAGETQYF. The DNA for the CDR3 is TGTGCCAGCAGCTTGGCCGGGGAGACCCAGTACTTC. The rearrangement uses TRBV5-4 and TRBJ2-5, with D hard to call. This CDR3 is 12 amino acids long. Germline CDR1 is SGHNT and CDR2 is YYREEE (reference sequence). Deletions cut 0 bases from V and 5 bases from J, with 5 bases between.

The chain employs TRBV30 and TRBJ1-6, with 11 bases identical to TRBD1. The CDR3 runs 14 residues. The V segment lost 5 bases and the J segment 7 bases; nucleotides outside the gene matches: 4. Germline CDR1 and CDR2: GTSNPN and SVGIG (reference sequence). CDR3 sequence: CAWGQGASNSPLHF. The CDR3 bases are TGTGCCTGGGGACAGGGGGCTTCCAATTCACCCCTCCACTTT.

This clone was counted once. The CDR3 coding sequence is TGTGCCATCAGTGCGACAGCTCCCTCTAACTATGGCTACACCTTC. Encoded protein: CAISATAPSNYGYTF. The chain has TRBV10-3 and TRBJ1-2, with a weak D call TRBD1 (5 bases). The length of the CDR3 is 15 residues. Germline CDR1 ENHRY, CDR2 SYGVKD. V was trimmed by 4 bases and J by 0 bases, leaving 12 bases between them.

The chain employs TRBV7-2 and TRBJ1-2, with D possibly being TRBD1 (5 bases). Germline CDR1 SGHTA, CDR2 FQGNSA. With 0 bases removed from V and 11 bases from J, the gap between germline ends came to 16 bases. The CDR3 has 14 amino acids. The CDR3 DNA reads TGTGCCAGCAGCTTAGCGGACATCCCTTTTGGGTACACCTTC. This codes for CASSLADIPFGYTF. Full variable domain (rest looked up from reference TRBV7-2 and TRBJ1-2): GAGVSQSPSNKVTEKGKDVELRCDPISGHTALYWYRQSLGQGLEFLIYFQGNSAPDKSGLPSDRFSAERTGGSVSTLTIQRTQQEDSAVYLCASSLADIPFGYTFGSGTRLTVV.

The chain employs TRBV7-2 and TRBJ2-3; possibly TRBD1 for D (5 bases). Trimming stripped 3 bases from V and 6 bases from J, with 13 bases between. Germline V gene lookup returns CDR1 SGHTA and CDR2 FQGNSA. This CDR3 has 14 amino acids. The CDR3 coding sequence is TGTGCCAGCAGCTTTAACCCTAGGGGCGATACGCAGTATTTT. This codes for CASSFNPRGDTQYF.

This clone turned up a few times. V gene TRBV5-1 combines with J gene TRBJ2-7, with 8 bases aligning to TRBD1. This CDR3 is built from 17 residues. CDR1 is SGHRS, CDR2 YFSETQ, per germline. V dropped 3 bases and J dropped 6; count of bases not matched to a gene: 17. Here the CDR3 reads CASSSGQAEGGRSEQYF. In DNA form, the CDR3 reads TGCGCCAGCAGCTCGGGACAGGCTGAGGGAGGACGGTCCGAGCAGTACTTC.

The chain links TRBV4-1 to TRBJ2-1, with a weak D call TRBD2 (5 bases). V lost 0 bases, J lost 3 bases, and 15 bases lay in between. In germline, CDR1 is MGHRA, CDR2 YSYEKL. This CDR3 comprises 17 residues. CDR3 loop: CASSQERFPSSYNEQFF. For the CDR3, the DNA is TGCGCCAGCAGCCAAGAGAGGTTCCCTAGCAGCTACAATGAGCAGTTCTTC.

This clone occurred once. This chain uses TRBV28 with TRBJ2-1; the D gene is possibly TRBD1 (6 bases). Germline loops: CDR1 MDHEN, CDR2 SYDVKM. Trimming removed 4 bases at V and 3 bases at J, with 13 bases between. The CDR3 length is 15 residues. The CDR3 sequence: CASSSPPDSYNEQFF. The CDR3, as DNA: TGTGCCAGCAGTTCCCCCCCGGACAGCTACAATGAGCAGTTCTTC.

This clone was detected a few times. The chain joins TRBV29-1 to TRBJ2-5; TRBD2 matches 14 bases. From germline, CDR1 is SQVTM and CDR2 ANQGSEA. The CDR3 is 14 amino acids. V was clipped by 6 bases and J by 6 bases; unmatched bases: 6. The CDR3 loop is CSVGLAGDGKTQYF. The CDR3 DNA follows: TGCAGCGTGGGACTAGCGGGAGACGGGAAGACCCAGTACTTC.

This chain links TRBV19 with TRBJ2-7, with TRBD1 matching 10 bases. The ends lost 6 bases at V and 3 bases at J; junction bases unmatched: 5. Germline V CDR1 and CDR2: LNHDA, SQIVND (reference sequence). CDR3 size: 14 residues. CDR3 region: CASRRQGAVYEQYF. The CDR3 DNA follows: TGTGCCAGTAGGAGACAGGGGGCCGTCTACGAGCAGTACTTC.

There are a few counts of this clone. The V call is TRBV28, the J call TRBJ1-5, with a possible D match to TRBD1 (6 bases). Germline CDR1 MDHEN, CDR2 SYDVKM. The CDR3 is made up of 14 amino acids. The V end was cut by 6 bases, the J end by 5 bases, with 14 bases between. CDR3 DNA sequence: TGTGCCAGCAGACCTTACAGGGTAGATCAGCCCCAGCATTTT. Encoded protein: CASRPYRVDQPQHF.

The chain joins TRBV27 to TRBJ2-3; 8 bases are a match to TRBD2. The germline gives CDR1 MNHEY, CDR2 SMNVEV (reference sequence). Unmatched junction bases numbered 5, after V lost 2 bases and J lost 4 bases. The CDR3 is 15 residues long. The CDR3 loop is CASSLGGRYADTQYF. The DNA for the CDR3 is TGTGCCAGCAGTTTAGGCGGGAGGTATGCAGATACGCAGTATTTT.